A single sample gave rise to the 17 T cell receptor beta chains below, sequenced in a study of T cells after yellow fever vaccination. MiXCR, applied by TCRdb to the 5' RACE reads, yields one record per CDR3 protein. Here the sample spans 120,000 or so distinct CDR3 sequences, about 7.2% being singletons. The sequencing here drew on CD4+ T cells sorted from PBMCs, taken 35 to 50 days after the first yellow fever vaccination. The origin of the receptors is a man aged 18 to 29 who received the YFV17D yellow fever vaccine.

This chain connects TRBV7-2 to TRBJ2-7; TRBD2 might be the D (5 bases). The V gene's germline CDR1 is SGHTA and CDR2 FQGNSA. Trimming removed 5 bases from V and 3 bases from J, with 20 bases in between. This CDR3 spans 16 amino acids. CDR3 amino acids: CASSPRGPRGFYEQYF. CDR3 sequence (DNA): TGTGCCAGCAGCCCCCGCGGGCCAAGAGGATTCTACGAGCAGTACTTC.

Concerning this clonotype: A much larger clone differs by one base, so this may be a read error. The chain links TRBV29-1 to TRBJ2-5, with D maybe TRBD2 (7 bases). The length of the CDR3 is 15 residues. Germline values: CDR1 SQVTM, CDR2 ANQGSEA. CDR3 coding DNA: TGCGGCGTTGAAGACCCCAGGGGAGGGCAAGAGACCCAGTACTTC. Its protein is CGVEDPRGGQETQYF. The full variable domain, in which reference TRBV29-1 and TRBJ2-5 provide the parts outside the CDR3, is SAVISQKPSRDICQRGTSLTIQCQVDSQVTMMFWYRQQPGQSLTLIATANQGSEATYESGFVIDKFPISRPNLTFSTLTVSNMSPEDSSIYLCGVEDPRGGQETQYFGPGTRLLVL.

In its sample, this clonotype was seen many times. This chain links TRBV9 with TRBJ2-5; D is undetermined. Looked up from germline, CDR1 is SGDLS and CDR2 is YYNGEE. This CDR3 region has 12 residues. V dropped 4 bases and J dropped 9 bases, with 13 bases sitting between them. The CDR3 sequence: CASSPQGFAQYF. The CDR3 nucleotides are TGTGCCAGCAGCCCACAAGGTTTCGCCCAGTACTTC.

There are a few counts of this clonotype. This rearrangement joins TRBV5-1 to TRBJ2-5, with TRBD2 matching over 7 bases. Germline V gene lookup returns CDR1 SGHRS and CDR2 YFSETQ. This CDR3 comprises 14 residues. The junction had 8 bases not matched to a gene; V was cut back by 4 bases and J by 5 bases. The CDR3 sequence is CASSQGTTSETQYF. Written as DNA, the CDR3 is TGCGCCAGCAGCCAAGGGACTACAAGTGAGACCCAGTACTTC.

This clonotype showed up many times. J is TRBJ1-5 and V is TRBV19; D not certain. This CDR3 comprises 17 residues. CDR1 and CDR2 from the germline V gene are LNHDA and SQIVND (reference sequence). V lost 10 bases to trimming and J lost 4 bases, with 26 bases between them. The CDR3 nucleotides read TGTGCCACAGGTAGTATAGCGTTGGGGTTTCGAAATCAGCCCCAGCATTTT. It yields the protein CATGSIALGFRNQPQHF.

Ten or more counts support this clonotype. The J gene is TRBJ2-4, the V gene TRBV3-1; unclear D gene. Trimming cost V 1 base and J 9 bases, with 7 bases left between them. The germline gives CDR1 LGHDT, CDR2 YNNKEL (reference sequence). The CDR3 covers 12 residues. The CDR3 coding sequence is TGTGCCAGCAGCCAAGTTGAGCGCATTCAGTACTTC. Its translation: CASSQVERIQYF.

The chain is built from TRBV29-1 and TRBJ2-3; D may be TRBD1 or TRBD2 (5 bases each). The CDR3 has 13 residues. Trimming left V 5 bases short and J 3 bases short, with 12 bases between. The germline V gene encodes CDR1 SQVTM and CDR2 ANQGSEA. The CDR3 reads CSVTGTDTDTQYF. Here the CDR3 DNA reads TGCAGCGTTACCGGGACGGATACAGATACGCAGTATTTT.

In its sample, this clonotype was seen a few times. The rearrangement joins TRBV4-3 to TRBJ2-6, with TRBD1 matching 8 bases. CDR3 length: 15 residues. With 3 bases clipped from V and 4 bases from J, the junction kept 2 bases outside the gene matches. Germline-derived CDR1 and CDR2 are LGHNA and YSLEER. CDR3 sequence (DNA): TGCGCCAGCAGCCATCAGGGGGCCGGGGCCAACGTCCTGACTTTC. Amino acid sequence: CASSHQGAGANVLTF.

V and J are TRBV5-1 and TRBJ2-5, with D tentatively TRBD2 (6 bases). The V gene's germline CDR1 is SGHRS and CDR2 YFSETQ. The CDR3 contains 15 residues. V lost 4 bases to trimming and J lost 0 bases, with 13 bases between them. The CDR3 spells CASSVTGAYQETQYF. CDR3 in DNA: TGCGCCAGCAGCGTGACGGGAGCGTACCAAGAGACCCAGTACTTC.

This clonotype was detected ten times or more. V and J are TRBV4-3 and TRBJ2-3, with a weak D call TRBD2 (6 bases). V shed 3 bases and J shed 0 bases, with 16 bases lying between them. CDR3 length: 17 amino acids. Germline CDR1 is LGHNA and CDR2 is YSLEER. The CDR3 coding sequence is TGCGCCAGCAGCCAGCTGGGGGTCGGGACTAGCACAGATACGCAGTATTTT. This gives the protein CASSQLGVGTSTDTQYF.

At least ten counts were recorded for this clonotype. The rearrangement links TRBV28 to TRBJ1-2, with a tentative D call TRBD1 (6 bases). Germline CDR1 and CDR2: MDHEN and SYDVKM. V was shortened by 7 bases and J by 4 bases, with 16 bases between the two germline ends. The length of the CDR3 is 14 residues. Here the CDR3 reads CASTASGAIYGYTF. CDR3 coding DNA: TGTGCCAGCACCGCATCAGGGGCAATCTATGGCTACACCTTC.

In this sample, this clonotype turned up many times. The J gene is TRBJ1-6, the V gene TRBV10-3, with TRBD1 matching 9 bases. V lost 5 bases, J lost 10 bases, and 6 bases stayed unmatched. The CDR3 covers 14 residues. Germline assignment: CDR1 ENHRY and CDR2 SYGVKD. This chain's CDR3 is CAISPGTGNSPLHF. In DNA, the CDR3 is TGTGCCATCAGTCCCGGGACAGGGAACTCACCCCTCCACTTT.

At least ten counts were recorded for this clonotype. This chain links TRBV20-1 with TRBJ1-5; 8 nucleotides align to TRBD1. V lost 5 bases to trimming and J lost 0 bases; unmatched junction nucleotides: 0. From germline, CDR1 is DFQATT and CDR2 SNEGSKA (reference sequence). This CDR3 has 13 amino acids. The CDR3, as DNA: TGCAGTGCTGGACAGGGTAGCAATCAGCCCCAGCATTTT. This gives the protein CSAGQGSNQPQHF.

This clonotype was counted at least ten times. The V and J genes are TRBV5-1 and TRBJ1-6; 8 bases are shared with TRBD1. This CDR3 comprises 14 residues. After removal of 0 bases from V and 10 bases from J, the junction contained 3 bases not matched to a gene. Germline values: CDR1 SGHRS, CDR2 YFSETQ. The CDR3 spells CASSLGTGQSPLHF. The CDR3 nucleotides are TGCGCCAGCAGCTTGGGGACAGGGCAATCACCCCTCCACTTT.

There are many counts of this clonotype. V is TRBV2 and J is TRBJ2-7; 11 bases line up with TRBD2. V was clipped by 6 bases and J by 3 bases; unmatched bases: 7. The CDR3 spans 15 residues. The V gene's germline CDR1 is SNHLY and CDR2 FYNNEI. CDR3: CASRTRLAGYYEQYF. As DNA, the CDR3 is TGTGCCAGCAGGACCAGACTAGCGGGATACTACGAGCAGTACTTC.

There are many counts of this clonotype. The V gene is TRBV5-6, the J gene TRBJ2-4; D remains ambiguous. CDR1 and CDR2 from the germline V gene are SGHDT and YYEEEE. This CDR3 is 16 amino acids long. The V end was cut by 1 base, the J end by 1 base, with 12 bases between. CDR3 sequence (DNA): TGTGCCAGCAGCTTGTATAGGGTCCTGGCCAAAAACATTCAGTACTTC. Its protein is CASSLYRVLAKNIQYF.

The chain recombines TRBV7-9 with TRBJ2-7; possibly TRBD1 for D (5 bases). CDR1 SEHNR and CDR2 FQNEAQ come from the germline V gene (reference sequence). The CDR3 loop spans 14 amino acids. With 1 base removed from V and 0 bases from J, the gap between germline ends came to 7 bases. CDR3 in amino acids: CASSLGGHSYEQYV. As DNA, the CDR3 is TGTGCCAGCAGCTTAGGAGGACACTCCTACGAGCAGTACGTC.